The T cell receptor beta chain described here comes from a study of post-analysis software for immune sequencing data. Findings and caveats of the study: Significantly lower normalized Chao1 diversity was found in patients with multiple sclerosis relative to controls. Co-batched samples clustered tightly together by F measure. When patients were compared with controls, five TRBV segments were more frequent, TRBV5-6, TRBV5-1 and TRBV20-1 among them.

Each TCR beta cDNA library carried unique molecular identifiers. From approximately 0.95 to 9.8 million T cells, hundreds of thousands of cDNA molecules were obtained. TCRdb analysed the PCR reads with MiXCR anew, one entry per CDR3 protein. The sample has approximately 460,000 distinct CDR3 sequences; approximately 46% are singletons. CDR1 and CDR2 from the germline V gene are MNHEY and SMNVEV (reference sequence). This CDR3 is built from 16 residues. V was pared by 6 bases and J by 3 bases, with 7 bases of the junction left unmatched. A note on this clonotype: Its matching antigen is unknown.

The TCR comes from a girl aged 5-17 years with multiple sclerosis. The chain recombines TRBV27 with TRBJ2-1, with 11 bases that match TRBD2. The sequenced material came from blood. The CDR3 spells CASRAGLAVFYNEQFF. CDR3 nucleotides: TGTGCCAGCAGGGCGGGACTAGCGGTCTTCTACAATGAGCAGTTCTTC.